A single sample gave rise to the 28 T cell receptor beta chains below, sequenced in a study of glioma-infiltrating T cells after dendritic cell vaccination. Measured with immunoSEQ multiplex PCR; TCRdb has only the in-frame clones, and not every one. The profile shows under 100,000 clones, about 85% of them singletons. The sequencing used blood, collected before dendritic cell vaccination. These TCRs come from a human donor with glioblastoma.

V is TRBV4-2 and J is TRBJ1-1; the D gene is possibly TRBD1 (5 bases). This CDR3 region has 18 residues. Deletions cut 1 base from V and 0 bases from J, with 18 bases between. Germline CDR1 reads LGHNA; CDR2 reads YNFKEQ. The CDR3: CASSQVNEKGLMNTEAFF. The CDR3 bases are TGTGCCAGCAGCCAAGTTAATGAAAAGGGACTCATGAACACTGAAGCTTTCTTT.

The chain has TRBV28 and TRBJ1-2; D gene uncertain. The germline V and J ends were trimmed by 2 bases and 8 bases, with 15 bases remaining between them. Germline assignment: CDR1 MDHEN and CDR2 SYDVKM. This CDR3 is built from 14 residues. CDR3 nucleotides: TGTGCCAGCAGTTTACGCGGGTCCGTGGGAGGCTACACCTTC. Its translation is CASSLRGSVGGYTF.

The CDR3 sequence is CASSAGTGETYGYTF. The CDR3 nucleotides are TGTGCCAGCAGCGCAGGGACAGGAGAGACCTATGGCTACACCTTC. V is TRBV9 and J is TRBJ1-2, with TRBD1 identical over 8 bases. The V segment lost 3 bases and the J segment 4 bases; nucleotides outside the gene matches: 8. CDR1 is SGDLS, CDR2 YYNGEE, per germline. The CDR3 length is 15 residues.

The gene calls are TRBV25-1 and TRBJ2-2; D is perhaps TRBD1 (6 bases). This CDR3 region has 15 residues. The germline V gene encodes CDR1 MGHDK and CDR2 SYGVNS. Trimming removed 2 bases from V and 6 bases from J, with 13 bases in between. In DNA form, the CDR3 reads TGTGCCAGCAGTGAAAGACAGGCTCTCCCCGGGGAGCTGTTTTTT. As protein: CASSERQALPGELFF.

The chain carries TRBV11-2 and TRBJ2-7, with D uncertain. The CDR3 consists of 13 residues. The germline V gene has CDR1 SGHAT and CDR2 FQNNGV. V gave up 1 base and J gave up 3 bases, with 7 bases separating them. In DNA form, the CDR3 reads TGTGCCAGCAGCTTAGTTGGCCACTACGAGCAGTACTTC. Encoded protein: CASSLVGHYEQYF.

This chain links TRBV27 with TRBJ1-1, with D possibly being TRBD1 (6 bases). Germline CDR1 MNHEY, CDR2 SMNVEV (reference sequence). The CDR3 consists of 13 residues. V dropped 3 bases and J dropped 10 bases, with 15 bases sitting between them. CDR3 coding DNA: TGTGCCAGCAGTTTCGGTCCAGGGGCTGGAGCTTTCTTT. Protein: CASSFGPGAGAFF.

The V and J genes are TRBV5-6 and TRBJ2-7; perhaps TRBD2 as D (7 bases). Deletions cut 4 bases from V and 6 bases from J, with 20 bases between. The germline V gene has CDR1 SGHDT and CDR2 YYEEEE. This CDR3 region has 15 residues. As DNA, the CDR3 is TGTGCCAGCAGCCCCGGGGGGCCTCTGTGGGGCGAGCAGTACTTC. Translation gives CASSPGGPLWGEQYF.

The chain carries TRBV18 and TRBJ1-1; 9 nucleotides agree with TRBD1. After removal of 3 bases from V and 6 bases from J, the junction contained 2 bases not matched to a gene. Germline CDR1 KGHSH, CDR2 LQKENI. The CDR3 is 13 amino acids. The CDR3 coding sequence is TGTGCCAGCTCACCTCGGGACAGGGCTGAAGCTTTCTTT. It encodes CASSPRDRAEAFF.

The J gene is TRBJ2-3, the V gene TRBV4-1, with D perhaps TRBD2 (6 bases). Trimming cost V 0 bases and J 5 bases, with 12 bases left between them. Germline CDR1 reads MGHRA; CDR2 reads YSYEKL. The CDR3 runs to 15 residues. The CDR3 DNA reads TGCGCCAGCAGCCAAGAGGGGCGGAGGGAAGATACGCAGTATTTT. It yields the protein CASSQEGRREDTQYF.

V gene TRBV6-5 combines with J gene TRBJ2-1; 7 nucleotides agree with TRBD2. This CDR3 region has 15 residues. Germline trimming cut 7 bases from V and 4 bases from J; bases unmatched to any gene: 10. CDR1 is MNHEY, CDR2 SVGAGI, per germline. The chain's CDR3 is CASNQGGRGYNEQFF. The CDR3 DNA reads as TGTGCCAGCAACCAGGGCGGGAGAGGATACAATGAGCAGTTCTTC.

The gene calls are TRBV29-1 and TRBJ2-1; perhaps TRBD2 as D (6 bases). Germline V gives CDR1 SQVTM, CDR2 ANQGSEA. This CDR3 contains 15 residues. V lost 7 bases and J 7 bases, leaving 23 bases between the germline ends. The CDR3 DNA follows: TGCAGCGCCTTGATTCGGGGGACCGGGGATAATGAGCAGTTCTTC. It codes for CSALIRGTGDNEQFF.

The V gene is TRBV4-1, the J gene TRBJ2-3, with TRBD2 identical over 9 bases. This CDR3 has 14 amino acids. Per the germline V gene, CDR1 is MGHRA and CDR2 is YSYEKL. Unmatched junction bases numbered 5, after V lost 5 bases and J lost 5 bases. CDR3 bases: TGCGCCAGCAGCATTAGCGGGAGCGGAGATACGCAGTATTTT. It specifies CASSISGSGDTQYF.

J is TRBJ2-1 and V is TRBV6-6; TRBD2 matches at 12 bases. The germline V gene encodes CDR1 MNHNY and CDR2 SVGAGI (reference sequence). V dropped 8 bases and J dropped 9; count of bases not matched to a gene: 8. The CDR3 is made up of 14 amino acids. The CDR3 DNA is TGTGCCAGCGACCGTCTAGCGGGAGGGTTTGAGCAGTTCTTC. Translating gives CASDRLAGGFEQFF.

This sequence joins TRBV2 and TRBJ1-1; the match to TRBD1 covers 7 bases. The ends lost 5 bases at V and 3 bases at J; junction bases unmatched: 6. Looked up from germline, CDR1 is SNHLY and CDR2 is FYNNEI. This CDR3 is 14 amino acids long. DNA for the CDR3: TGTGCCAGCAGTTCTTGGACAGGTTACACTGAAGCTTTCTTT. This codes for CASSSWTGYTEAFF.

This chain links TRBV11-3 with TRBJ2-7, with a possible D match to TRBD1 (6 bases). Germline values: CDR1 SGHNT, CDR2 YENEEA. This CDR3 region has 14 residues. Trimming left V 1 base short and J 3 bases short, with 10 bases between. In DNA, the CDR3 is TGTGCCAGCAGCTTAGGCGCAGGGGACTACGAGCAGTACTTC. Its protein is CASSLGAGDYEQYF.

The V gene is TRBV5-8, the J gene TRBJ1-5; D gene unclear. Between the trimmed V and J ends, which lost 4 bases and 10 bases, there was a span of 18 bases. The germline V gene encodes CDR1 SGHTS and CDR2 YDEGEE. The CDR3 extends over 14 amino acids. The CDR3 loop reads CASSPGGRVEPQHF. For the CDR3, the DNA is TGTGCCAGCAGCCCCGGCGGCCGTGTCGAACCCCAGCATTTT.

The chain recombines TRBV2 with TRBJ1-2; 8 nucleotides line up with TRBD1. The CDR3 is 18 residues long. Germline CDR1 SNHLY, CDR2 FYNNEI. The J segment lost 7 bases and the V segment lost 6 bases, leaving 22 bases of the junction unmatched. CDR3 amino acids: CASRKDVADRGSVGGYTF. DNA of the CDR3: TGTGCCAGCAGAAAAGACGTTGCCGACAGGGGAAGCGTGGGTGGCTACACCTTC.

The gene calls are TRBV28 and TRBJ2-1, with D unclear. Per germline, CDR1 MDHEN and CDR2 SYDVKM. The CDR3 spans 13 residues. V was cut by 6 bases and J by 8 bases, with 14 bases left in between. CDR3 sequence (DNA): TGTGCCAGCAGCCATCAAACAGACCATGAGCAGTTCTTC. Translated, it gives CASSHQTDHEQFF. The full variable domain, in which reference TRBV28 and TRBJ2-1 provide the parts outside the CDR3, is DVKVTQSSRYLVKRTGEKVFLECVQDMDHENMFWYRQDPGLGLRLIYFSYDVKMKEKGDIPEGYSVSREKKERFSLILESASTNQTSMYLCASSHQTDHEQFFGPGTRLTVL.

CDR3 in amino acids: CASSLGRNRPGLYEQYF. CDR3 DNA sequence: TGTGCCAGCAGCTTGGGCAGGAATAGGCCTGGGCTCTACGAGCAGTACTTC. V usage is TRBV5-6 and J usage is TRBJ2-7; D unresolved. Germline values: CDR1 SGHDT, CDR2 YYEEEE. CDR3 length equals 17 residues. Trimming cost V 0 bases and J 3 bases, with 19 bases left between them. Complete variable domain (other parts from reference TRBV5-6 and TRBJ2-7): DAGVTQSPTHLIKTRGQQVTLRCSPKSGHDTVSWYQQALGQGPQFIFQYYEEEERQRGNFPDRFSGHQFPNYSSELNVNALLLGDSALYLCASSLGRNRPGLYEQYFGPGTRLTVT.

The chain links TRBV6-1 to TRBJ2-1; 10 nucleotides match TRBD2. Germline-derived CDR1 and CDR2 are MNHNS and SASEGT. The CDR3 length is 15 residues. Trimming removed 2 bases from V and 9 bases from J; junction bases left unmatched: 7. DNA for the CDR3: TGTGCCAGCAGTGAAAGCGGGAGGGCCGTGGGTGAGCAGTTCTTC. Amino acid sequence: CASSESGRAVGEQFF.

The rearrangement links TRBV6-5 to TRBJ2-7, with 7 nucleotides matching TRBD1. V dropped 5 bases and J dropped 4; count of bases not matched to a gene: 5. Germline loops: CDR1 MNHEY, CDR2 SVGAGI. The CDR3 loop spans 13 amino acids. CDR3 protein: CASSPGQQYEQYF. The CDR3 bases are TGTGCCAGCAGTCCGGGACAGCAGTACGAGCAGTACTTC.

The chain's CDR3 is CASSVGRTDSGNTIYF. The DNA for the CDR3 is TGTGCCAGCAGCGTGGGCAGGACAGACTCTGGAAACACCATATATTTT. The chain employs TRBV9 and TRBJ1-3, with a tentative D call TRBD1 (6 bases). Deletions cut 2 bases from V and 0 bases from J, with 12 bases between. Per germline, CDR1 SGDLS and CDR2 YYNGEE. This CDR3 has 16 amino acids.

The chain has TRBV2 and TRBJ2-7, with D hard to call. V lost 8 bases to trimming and J lost 0 bases, with 14 bases between them. The length of the CDR3 is 14 residues. Germline values: CDR1 SNHLY, CDR2 FYNNEI. The CDR3: CASAPQQSSYEQYF. As DNA, the CDR3 is TGTGCCAGCGCCCCCCAACAGAGCTCCTACGAGCAGTACTTC.

There are a few counts of this clone. The V gene is TRBV2, the J gene TRBJ2-1; the match to TRBD2 covers 12 bases. The V and J ends lost 7 bases and 10 bases, in that order; junction bases with no gene match: 8. The germline V gene encodes CDR1 SNHLY and CDR2 FYNNEI. This CDR3 has 14 residues. CDR3: CASNRLAGVEEQFF. The CDR3 DNA sequence: TGTGCCAGCAACCGACTAGCGGGAGTTGAAGAGCAGTTCTTC.

This clone was observed a single time. The V gene is TRBV27, the J gene TRBJ1-1; D call uncertain. The germline V gene encodes CDR1 MNHEY and CDR2 SMNVEV (reference sequence). V shed 3 bases and J shed 5 bases, with 10 bases lying between them. The CDR3 runs 13 residues. CDR3 sequence reads: CASSFGRETEAFF. CDR3 sequence (DNA): TGTGCCAGCAGTTTTGGGAGGGAAACTGAAGCTTTCTTT.

The rearrangement joins TRBV7-6 to TRBJ1-1, with 7 nucleotides matching TRBD1. From germline, CDR1 is SGHVS and CDR2 FNYEAQ. Germline trimming cut 5 bases from V and 1 base from J; bases unmatched to any gene: 4. There are 14 residues in the CDR3. The CDR3 here is CASSHRGGNTEAFF. The CDR3 DNA follows: TGTGCCAGCAGCCACAGGGGTGGGAACACTGAAGCTTTCTTT.

The chain uses TRBV29-1 and TRBJ2-3; no firm D call. This CDR3 is 12 amino acids long. The V gene's germline CDR1 is SQVTM and CDR2 ANQGSEA. Trimming took off 6 bases at V and 2 bases at J, with 9 bases between the two ends. DNA for the CDR3: TGCAGCGTCTCGGGTGACACAGATACGCAGTATTTT. Protein: CSVSGDTDTQYF.

This chain connects TRBV5-1 to TRBJ2-1; TRBD2 is a possible D gene (6 bases). Germline V lookup: CDR1 SGHRS, CDR2 YFSETQ. Trimming removed 2 bases from V and 0 bases from J, with 9 bases in between. This CDR3 is built from 15 residues. CDR3 nucleotide sequence: TGCGCCAGCAGCTTCAGGAGGGCCTCCTACAATGAGCAGTTCTTC. This encodes CASSFRRASYNEQFF.